Listed here are 25 T cell receptor beta chains from one sample, sequenced in a study of tumor-infiltrating lymphocytes in oesophageal squamous cell carcinoma. TCRdb independently ran MiXCR on the PCR reads; one entry per CDR3 protein. The sample lists under 20,000 distinct CDR3 sequences, around two fifths seen once, with about 13% in the top ten. Material: normal esophageal tissue next to the tumor. The receptors were sampled from a male donor with esophageal squamous cell carcinoma.

This clonotype was seen more than once but under ten times. V gene TRBV11-2 combines with J gene TRBJ2-1; D is uncertain. The V gene lost 8 bases and the J gene lost 10 bases, with 24 bases spanning the gap. Germline assignment: CDR1 SGHAT and CDR2 FQNNGV. The CDR3 is made up of 15 amino acids. The CDR3 is CASHPGGKLSYEQFF. The CDR3 DNA is TGTGCCAGCCATCCTGGCGGAAAGCTCTCCTACGAGCAGTTCTTC.

The chain couples TRBV9 to TRBJ2-3; no clear D. The CDR3 has 13 residues. V was pared by 0 bases and J by 1 base, with 3 bases between. The V gene's germline CDR1 is SGDLS and CDR2 YYNGEE. The CDR3 is CASSVGGTDTQYF. The CDR3 DNA sequence: TGTGCCAGCAGCGTAGGGGGCACAGATACGCAGTATTTT. The complete variable domain, with remaining parts taken from reference TRBV9 and TRBJ2-3, reads DSGVTQTPKHLITATGQRVTLRCSPRSGDLSVYWYQQSLDQGLQFLIQYYNGEERAKGNILERFSAQQFPDLHSELNLSSLELGDSALYFCASSVGGTDTQYFGPGTRLTVL.

The chain carries TRBV10-3 and TRBJ2-5; 16 bases are shared with TRBD2. CDR1 and CDR2 (germline): ENHRY, SYGVKD. Unmatched junction bases numbered 6, after V lost 3 bases and J lost 5 bases. The CDR3 consists of 17 residues. The CDR3 DNA follows: TGTGCCATCAGTGATGGGACTAGCGGGAGGGCCGGCGAGACCCAGTACTTC. Protein sequence: CAISDGTSGRAGETQYF.

The rearrangement links TRBV7-6 to TRBJ1-1; D gene ambiguous. Between the trimmed V and J ends, which lost 4 bases and 3 bases, there was a span of 9 bases. This CDR3 spans 13 amino acids. CDR1 and CDR2 from the germline V gene are SGHVS and FNYEAQ. The CDR3 spells CASSSVGDTEAFF. The DNA for the CDR3 is TGTGCCAGCAGCTCCGTTGGGGACACTGAAGCTTTCTTT.

This rearrangement joins TRBV7-6 to TRBJ1-4; unclear D gene. The V gene's germline CDR1 is SGHVS and CDR2 FNYEAQ. Trimming shortened V by 2 bases and J by 7 bases, and 14 bases separated the two germline ends. This CDR3 has 15 residues. CDR3 sequence (DNA): TGTGCCAGCAGCTTATTCCAGGAAAGAGGTGAAAAACTGTTTTTT. Translated, it gives CASSLFQERGEKLFF. The full variable domain, with the rest looked up from reference TRBV7-6 and TRBJ1-4, is GAGVSQSPRYKVTKRGQDVALRCDPISGHVSLYWYRQALGQGPEFLTYFNYEAQQDKSGLPNDRFSAERPEGSISTLTIQRTEQRDSAMYRCASSLFQERGEKLFFGSGTQLSVL.

V gene TRBV7-4 combines with J gene TRBJ2-1; 9 bases fit TRBD2. Germline V gene lookup returns CDR1 SGHVT and CDR2 SQSDAQ. V lost 8 bases, J lost 7 bases, and 15 bases stayed unmatched. This CDR3 spans 16 amino acids. The CDR3 loop reads CASVRSSGIFWNEQFF. CDR3 nucleotides: TGTGCCAGCGTCCGATCTAGCGGGATCTTCTGGAATGAGCAGTTCTTC.

Only one count was recorded for this clonotype. The chain employs TRBV7-9 and TRBJ2-7; no clear D. The tail of the sequence fits TRBJ2-5 better, so the J call may be wrong. Germline lookup yields CDR1 SEHNR and CDR2 FQNEAQ (reference sequence). CDR3 size: 16 residues. CDR3 nucleotides: TGTGCCAGCAGCTTAGGCCTGGGTCCTTACCCAGAGACCCAGTACTTC. It translates to CASSLGLGPYPETQYF.

This clonotype showed up many times. The CDR3 bases are TGTGCCAGCAAACTCCGGGACAGGGGTCCTTTCGAGCAGTACTTC. Protein sequence: CASKLRDRGPFEQYF. The chain links TRBV6-4 to TRBJ2-7; 10 nucleotides line up with TRBD1. The V segment lost 7 bases and the J segment 6 bases; nucleotides outside the gene matches: 12. Germline lookup yields CDR1 MRHNA and CDR2 SNTAGT. The CDR3 contains 15 residues.

Only one count was recorded for this clonotype. V and J are TRBV6-2 or TRBV6-3 and TRBJ2-3; TRBD1 matches 7 bases. The ends lost 5 bases at V and 6 bases at J; junction bases unmatched: 8. The CDR3 has 14 amino acids. The germline V gene has CDR1 MNHEY and CDR2 SVGEGT. CDR3 loop: CASSGTASGDTQYF. CDR3 nucleotides: TGTGCCAGCAGTGGGACAGCTTCGGGGGATACGCAGTATTTT.

Concerning this clonotype: The junction departs from the called germline gene at one end, perhaps through a read error. The chain recombines TRBV6-2 or TRBV6-3 with TRBJ2-4; a possible D gene is TRBD2 (5 bases). This CDR3 comprises 11 residues. Germline V gene data show CDR1 as MNHEY and CDR2 as SVGEGT. The CDR3 DNA sequence: TGTGCCAGCAGTGGCCGGGAAAGGCTGTTCTTC. This sequence encodes CASSGRERLFF.

This clonotype was seen a few times. The CDR3 does not end in the conserved phenylalanine or tryptophan, so this is likely a read error. It is unclear where the CDR3 begins or ends on the DNA, so no DNA is shown, and the CDR3 is as TCRdb lists it. The chain is built from TRBV12-3 or TRBV12-4 and TRBJ1-6; the listed D gene, TRBD1, was not tested against the DNA. 8 amino acids form the CDR3, both terminal residues included. The CDR3 sequence: CASSLQGV.

This clonotype has at least ten counts. V gene TRBV24-1 combines with J gene TRBJ2-7; possibly TRBD1 or TRBD2 for D (5 bases each). With 0 bases removed from V and 2 bases from J, the gap between germline ends came to 13 bases. From germline, CDR1 is KGHDR and CDR2 SFDVKD. The CDR3 consists of 16 residues. The CDR3 is CATSDLGREAAYEQYF. The CDR3 nucleotides are TGTGCCACCAGTGATTTGGGCAGGGAAGCGGCCTACGAGCAGTACTTC.

This clonotype was seen only once. The chain carries TRBV6-2 or TRBV6-3 and TRBJ2-3, with 7 bases identical to TRBD1. The end of the DNA is better explained by TRBJ2-1, so the J call may be wrong. This CDR3 contains 16 residues. Germline V gene data show CDR1 as MNHEY and CDR2 as SVGEGT. CDR3 protein: CASRPRARQGNNEQFF. The CDR3 coding sequence is TGTGCCAGCAGACCCCGGGCGAGACAGGGCAACAATGAGCAGTTCTTC.

As for this clonotype: Because the CDR3 is missing its conserved closing phenylalanine or tryptophan, this is likely a read error. Because the CDR3's place on the DNA is in doubt, the DNA is left out and the CDR3 is given as listed by TCRdb. The chain combines TRBV19 with TRBJ2-7; whether TRBD2, the table's D call, matches the DNA was not checked. The germline V gene has CDR1 LNHDA and CDR2 SQIVND (reference sequence). The CDR3 spans 16 amino acids, including both terminal residues. The CDR3 is CASSKDVGVGGYTFGS.

The chain carries TRBV10-3 and TRBJ1-5; D remains ambiguous. Trimming took 0 bases from V and 5 from J, leaving 8 bases between them. Looked up from germline, CDR1 is ENHRY and CDR2 is SYGVKD. The CDR3 spans 14 residues. The CDR3, as DNA: TGTGCCATCAGTGAGTCTTCAAGAGATCAGCCCCAGCATTTT. This gives the protein CAISESSRDQPQHF.

The chain couples TRBV28 to TRBJ2-1; tentatively, D is TRBD2 (6 bases). The tail of the sequence fits TRBJ2-7 better, so the J call may be wrong. The CDR3 sequence is 14 residues long. The V gene's germline CDR1 is MDHEN and CDR2 SYDVKM. The CDR3 loop is CASTDSLAPYEQYF. As DNA, the CDR3 is TGTGCCAGCACCGACAGTCTAGCGCCCTACGAGCAGTACTTC.

The rearrangement joins TRBV5-1 to TRBJ2-1; 7 positions match TRBD1. The J call may be faulty, since TRBJ2-7 better matches the DNA end. Germline CDR1 is SGHRS and CDR2 is YFSETQ. CDR3 length: 13 residues. CDR3 loop: CASSLTGSDEQYF. CDR3 bases: TGCGCCAGCAGCCTGACAGGGTCCGACGAGCAGTACTTC.

This clonotype was seen just once. Because the CDR3 is missing its conserved closing phenylalanine or tryptophan, this is likely a read error. Because the CDR3's place on the DNA is in doubt, the DNA is left out and the CDR3 is given as listed by TCRdb. V usage is TRBV7-9 and J usage is TRBJ2-6; TRBD1 is the table's D call and was not checked against the DNA. The CDR3 is made up of 16 amino acids, end residues included. Germline CDR1 and CDR2: SEHNR and FQNEAQ (reference sequence). CDR3 protein: CASSHSGSLDEQFFGA.

The genes are TRBV7-8 and TRBJ2-3; the match to TRBD2 covers 8 bases. The germline CDR1 and CDR2 sequences are SGHVS and FQNEAQ. This CDR3 spans 18 amino acids. Trimming cost V 5 bases and J 4 bases; bases outside gene matches: 17. The CDR3: CASSLLARVGRVADTQYF. In DNA form, the CDR3 reads TGTGCCAGCAGCCTCCTAGCCCGGGTCGGGAGGGTTGCAGATACGCAGTATTTT.

A word on this clonotype: One end of the junction does not line up with germline, which may come from a read error. This chain uses TRBV9 with TRBJ2-6, with D uncertain. The CDR3 is 15 amino acids. Germline assignment: CDR1 SGDLS and CDR2 YYNGEE. CDR3 coding DNA: TGTGCCAGCAGCGTACAGAGCTCCTATAATTCACCCCTCCACTTC. Amino acids: CASSVQSSYNSPLHF.

The chain employs TRBV19 and TRBJ1-1, with D tentatively TRBD1 (5 bases). Germline V gene sequence: CDR1 LNHDA, CDR2 SQIVND (reference sequence). The germline V and J ends were trimmed by 10 bases and 1 base, with 19 bases remaining between them. This CDR3 spans 15 amino acids. The CDR3: CATTPAGTENTEAFF. The CDR3 bases are TGTGCCACCACACCTGCCGGGACGGAGAACACTGAAGCTTTCTTT. The complete variable domain, with remaining parts taken from reference TRBV19 and TRBJ1-1, reads DGGITQSPKYLFRKEGQNVTLSCEQNLNHDAMYWYRQDPGQGLRLIYYSQIVNDFQKGDIAEGYSVSREKKESFPLTVTSAQKNPTAFYLCATTPAGTENTEAFFGQGTRLTVV.

In the case of this clonotype: Since the CDR3 does not end with the conserved phenylalanine or tryptophan, this likely comes from a read error. No DNA is shown, since the ends of the CDR3 on it are uncertain; the CDR3 is the one TCRdb lists. J is TRBJ2-1 and V is TRBV7-3; whether TRBD1, the table's D call, matches the DNA was not checked. The CDR3 contains 15 residues when both ends are counted. CDR1 and CDR2 from the germline V gene are SGHTA and FQGTGA. CDR3 in amino acids: CASSPRPGSEQYFGN.

The J gene is TRBJ2-1, the V gene TRBV7-3, with 12 positions matching TRBD2. Germline lookup yields CDR1 SGHTA and CDR2 FQGTGA. This CDR3 has 16 amino acids. Unmatched junction bases numbered 5, after V lost 2 bases and J lost 6 bases. The CDR3 bases are TGTGCCAGCAGCTTATCCCTAGCGGGAGGGGTCAATGAGCAGTTCTTC. Amino acid sequence: CASSLSLAGGVNEQFF.

In DNA, the CDR3 is TGTGCCAGCAGCAAGACAGAGGCCCGGGATGGCTACACCTTC. It yields the protein CASSKTEARDGYTF. The chain carries TRBV7-6 and TRBJ1-2, with D perhaps TRBD1 (5 bases). CDR3 length equals 14 residues. Trimming removed 5 bases at V and 6 bases at J, with 16 bases between. Germline CDR1 is SGHVS and CDR2 is FNYEAQ.

The sample holds many counts of this clonotype. This chain links TRBV28 with TRBJ2-7; TRBD1 matches 8 bases. The CDR3 has 15 residues. V lost 4 bases to trimming and J lost 1 base; unmatched junction nucleotides: 6. The germline V gene has CDR1 MDHEN and CDR2 SYDVKM. The CDR3 bases are TGTGCCAGCAGTTCGAACAGGGGGTTGTCCTACGAGCAGTACTTC. It yields the protein CASSSNRGLSYEQYF.